The 31 T cell receptor beta chains listed next were all sequenced from one sample in a study of cytomegalovirus exposure and HLA in healthy donors. Researchers ran the PCR with 60 Vbeta and 13 Jbeta primers. Profiled with immunoSEQ multiplex PCR; TCRdb holds only in-frame clones, not every one. The table has 100,000 to 150,000 clones, about 84% seen once. Material for sequencing was PBMCs. These receptors were obtained from a man younger than 35 in good health and CMV-seropositive.

This chain joins TRBV27 and TRBJ2-3; 15 bases align to TRBD2. Per germline, CDR1 MNHEY and CDR2 SMNVEV (reference sequence). The CDR3 sequence is 18 residues long. V was pared by 3 bases and J by 2 bases, with 6 bases of the junction left unmatched. CDR3 DNA: TGTGCCAGCAGTTTGGGACTAGCGGGGGGCCCCGTCACAGATACGCAGTATTTT. This encodes CASSLGLAGGPVTDTQYF.

The chain combines TRBV4-2 with TRBJ2-5; 9 positions match TRBD1. The CDR3 is 15 residues long. Trimming cost V 0 bases and J 5 bases; bases outside gene matches: 4. CDR1 is LGHNA, CDR2 YNFKEQ, per germline. CDR3 sequence reads: CASSQESGTGETQYF. The CDR3 nucleotides read TGTGCCAGCAGCCAAGAATCTGGGACAGGGGAGACCCAGTACTTC.

The chain uses TRBV11-1 and TRBJ1-1; TRBD1 aligns across 8 bases. From germline, CDR1 is SGHAT and CDR2 FQDESV (reference sequence). The CDR3 has 15 amino acids. Unmatched junction bases numbered 9, after V lost 5 bases and J lost 4 bases. The CDR3 nucleotides are TGTGCCAGCAGCCCAAGGGACAGGTCGACCACTGAAGCTTTCTTT. It codes for CASSPRDRSTTEAFF.

The rearrangement uses TRBV11-2 and TRBJ2-1; possible D gene TRBD2, 7 bases. Trimming stripped 5 bases from V and 5 bases from J, with 13 bases between. CDR1 and CDR2 (germline): SGHAT, FQNNGV. The CDR3 consists of 14 residues. The CDR3 spells CASSPEGGDNEQFF. In DNA form, the CDR3 reads TGTGCCAGCAGCCCCGAGGGGGGGGACAATGAGCAGTTCTTC.

The CDR3 DNA is TGTGCCAGCAGAACCGGACTAGTGGGGAATGAGCAGTTCTTC. Translated, it gives CASRTGLVGNEQFF. This sequence joins TRBV27 and TRBJ2-1, with 7 bases fitting TRBD2. There are 14 residues in the CDR3. Germline lookup yields CDR1 MNHEY and CDR2 SMNVEV (reference sequence). V gave up 6 bases and J gave up 7 bases; unmatched junction bases: 9.

The chain is built from TRBV5-5 and TRBJ1-1; D uncertain. With 4 bases removed from V and 5 bases from J, the gap between germline ends came to 15 bases. The germline V gene encodes CDR1 SGHKS and CDR2 YYEKEE (reference sequence). The CDR3 runs to 14 residues. The CDR3 reads CASSPVSYLTEAFF. CDR3 bases: TGTGCCAGCAGCCCAGTCTCTTACCTTACTGAAGCTTTCTTT.

The chain carries TRBV4-1 and TRBJ1-2, with D maybe TRBD1 (5 bases). The V gene lost 1 base and the J gene lost 4 bases, with 10 bases spanning the gap. The CDR3 has 14 residues. CDR1 is MGHRA and CDR2 is YSYEKL in the germline V gene. This CDR3 reads CASSQVQGLYGYTF. CDR3 in DNA: TGCGCCAGCAGCCAAGTGCAGGGACTCTATGGCTACACCTTC.

The genes are TRBV5-1 and TRBJ2-1; 8 bases fit TRBD1. CDR3 size: 15 residues. Trimming at V came to 3 bases and at J to 2 bases, leaving 4 bases not matched to a gene. The germline V gene encodes CDR1 SGHRS and CDR2 YFSETQ. The CDR3 sequence: CASSSGQGPYNEQFF. In nucleotides, the CDR3 is TGCGCCAGCAGCTCTGGACAGGGCCCCTACAATGAGCAGTTCTTC. Complete variable domain (other parts from reference TRBV5-1 and TRBJ2-1): KAGVTQTPRYLIKTRGQQVTLSCSPISGHRSVSWYQQTPGQGLQFLFEYFSETQRNKGNFPGRFSGRQFSNSRSEMNVSTLELGDSALYLCASSSGQGPYNEQFFGPGTRLTVL.

The CDR3 here is CASRLREQVYGYTF. CDR3 DNA sequence: TGTGCCAGCAGACTCCGTGAACAGGTCTATGGCTACACCTTC. V usage is TRBV6-5 and J usage is TRBJ1-2; possibly TRBD1 for D (5 bases). V gave up 6 bases and J gave up 4 bases, with 15 bases separating them. Germline V gene lookup returns CDR1 MNHEY and CDR2 SVGAGI. CDR3 length: 14 amino acids.

The chain is built from TRBV19 and TRBJ1-2; the D gene is possibly TRBD1 (6 bases). Germline values: CDR1 LNHDA, CDR2 SQIVND (reference sequence). The V end was cut by 3 bases, the J end by 0 bases, with 11 bases between. The CDR3 is 15 amino acids. The CDR3 DNA follows: TGTGCCAGTAGTATCGAGAACAGGGCTAACTATGGCTACACCTTC. Translated, it gives CASSIENRANYGYTF. The whole variable domain, filled in from reference TRBV19 and TRBJ1-2, reads DGGITQSPKYLFRKEGQNVTLSCEQNLNHDAMYWYRQDPGQGLRLIYYSQIVNDFQKGDIAEGYSVSREKKESFPLTVTSAQKNPTAFYLCASSIENRANYGYTFGSGTRLTVV.

V usage is TRBV4-1 and J usage is TRBJ2-4; 8 bases are a match to TRBD2. CDR3 length: 18 residues. V was pared by 1 base and J by 2 bases, with 10 bases of the junction left unmatched. The germline V gene has CDR1 MGHRA and CDR2 YSYEKL. The chain's CDR3 is CASSQGSVIAGTKNIQYF. The CDR3 coding sequence is TGCGCCAGCAGCCAAGGCTCTGTTATAGCGGGAACCAAAAACATTCAGTACTTC.

This chain connects TRBV7-2 to TRBJ2-2; TRBD2 aligns across 7 bases. From germline, CDR1 is SGHTA and CDR2 FQGNSA. The CDR3 consists of 16 residues. The V and J ends lost 1 base and 1 base, in that order; junction bases with no gene match: 3. CDR3 nucleotide sequence: TGTGCCAGCAGCTTAGATCTAGCGGAGAACACCGGGGAGCTGTTTTTT. This codes for CASSLDLAENTGELFF.

This clone was observed a handful of times. V usage is TRBV14 and J usage is TRBJ2-1, with TRBD2 identical over 7 bases. CDR3 length: 14 amino acids. Trimming at V came to 2 bases and at J to 3 bases, leaving 1 base not matched to a gene. Germline CDR1 reads SGHDN; CDR2 reads FVKESK. The CDR3: CASSQPSGYNEQFF. CDR3 in DNA: TGTGCCAGCAGCCAACCTAGCGGCTACAATGAGCAGTTCTTC.

The V and J genes are TRBV5-1 and TRBJ2-7; the D is unclear. The CDR3 consists of 14 residues. Germline values: CDR1 SGHRS, CDR2 YFSETQ. Trimming shortened V by 7 bases and J by 1 base, and 15 bases separated the two germline ends. In nucleotides, the CDR3 is TGCGCCAGCGAACCGCTCCCAGAATCCTACGAGCAGTACTTC. This gives the protein CASEPLPESYEQYF.

The chain has TRBV5-4 and TRBJ2-5, with 8 bases that match TRBD1. CDR1 is SGHNT, CDR2 YYREEE, per germline (reference sequence). The V segment lost 10 bases and the J segment 5 bases; nucleotides outside the gene matches: 7. The CDR3 is 12 residues long. The CDR3 bases are TGTGCCGGCGGACAGGGAGGCGAGACCCAGTACTTC. The encoded protein is CAGGQGGETQYF.

The chain has TRBV10-3 and TRBJ2-3; TRBD2 matches at 8 bases. V was pared by 6 bases and J by 0 bases, with 8 bases of the junction left unmatched. This CDR3 comprises 16 residues. The germline V gene has CDR1 ENHRY and CDR2 SYGVKD. The CDR3 DNA is TGTGCCATCAGGGCTGGGACTAGTACTAGCACAGATACGCAGTATTTT. Protein: CAIRAGTSTSTDTQYF.

Of note for this clone: An end of the junction differs from the germline gene, which may be a read error. The chain couples TRBV7-9 to TRBJ1-4, with TRBD1 as a possible D gene (5 bases). CDR1 is SEHNR, CDR2 FQNEAQ, per germline (reference sequence). There are 16 residues in the CDR3. The CDR3 region is CSSSLTWDLIPEKLFF. CDR3 coding DNA: TGTTCCAGCAGCTTAACCTGGGACTTGATCCCAGAAAAACTGTTTTTT.

This clone was observed a handful of times. The V and J genes are TRBV9 and TRBJ2-3, with 7 bases lining up with TRBD1. This CDR3 is 15 amino acids long. V shed 0 bases, J shed 1 base, and the junction held 2 bases outside the gene matches. Germline-derived CDR1 and CDR2 are SGDLS and YYNGEE. The CDR3 protein is CASSVVGTGTDTQYF. The CDR3, as DNA: TGTGCCAGCAGCGTAGTTGGGACAGGCACAGATACGCAGTATTTT.

The rearrangement joins TRBV6-1 to TRBJ2-7, with D tentatively TRBD2 (6 bases). This CDR3 contains 13 residues. V gave up 4 bases and J gave up 8 bases, with 15 bases separating them. Per the germline V gene, CDR1 is MNHNS and CDR2 is SASEGT. The CDR3 bases are TGTGCCAGCAGTGTCTTGGCTAGCGACCAGCAGTACTTC. This sequence encodes CASSVLASDQQYF.

The chain carries TRBV6-5 and TRBJ1-4; 7 nucleotides align to TRBD1. Germline V gene data show CDR1 as MNHEY and CDR2 as SVGAGI. The CDR3 runs 14 residues. V was pared by 6 bases and J by 8 bases, with 9 bases of the junction left unmatched. The CDR3 DNA is TGTGCCAGCAGCGAAGCAGGGGGTGACGAAAAACTGTTTTTT. Protein sequence: CASSEAGGDEKLFF.

This chain links TRBV4-1 with TRBJ2-7, with D tentatively TRBD2 (6 bases). CDR1 is MGHRA and CDR2 is YSYEKL in the germline V gene. V gave up 1 base and J gave up 3 bases, with 13 bases separating them. CDR3 length: 15 residues. DNA of the CDR3: TGCGCCAGCAGCCAAGCACTGGAGGGGAGCTACGAGCAGTACTTC. It encodes CASSQALEGSYEQYF.

The chain uses TRBV5-1 and TRBJ2-1; TRBD2 agrees at 10 bases. The V and J ends lost 0 bases and 12 bases, in that order; junction bases with no gene match: 3. From germline, CDR1 is SGHRS and CDR2 YFSETQ. The length of the CDR3 is 13 residues. The CDR3 DNA reads TGCGCCAGCAGCTTGGGCCTAGCGGGGGTGCAGTTCTTC. It translates to CASSLGLAGVQFF.

The rearrangement uses TRBV7-6 and TRBJ1-3, with a tentative D call TRBD1 (5 bases). CDR3 length equals 14 residues. V was shortened by 5 bases and J by 2 bases, with 10 bases between the two germline ends. CDR1 and CDR2 (germline): SGHVS, FNYEAQ. The CDR3 nucleotides read TGTGCCAGCAGCACGCAGGGAACTGGAAACACCATATATTTT. Its translation: CASSTQGTGNTIYF.

The genes are TRBV18 and TRBJ1-1; D may be TRBD1 (5 bases). The CDR3 length is 14 residues. V shed 2 bases and J shed 3 bases, with 10 bases lying between them. Germline CDR1 KGHSH, CDR2 LQKENI. The CDR3 loop is CASSPSGGDTEAFF. In nucleotides, the CDR3 is TGTGCCAGCTCACCATCCGGGGGAGACACTGAAGCTTTCTTT.

The chain joins TRBV30 to TRBJ1-6, with 7 positions matching TRBD1. The V gene's germline CDR1 is GTSNPN and CDR2 SVGIG (reference sequence). The CDR3 covers 15 residues. V gave up 0 bases and J gave up 7 bases; unmatched junction bases: 6. CDR3 protein: CAWSVKGGENSPLHF. The CDR3 DNA sequence: TGTGCCTGGAGTGTAAAAGGGGGCGAAAATTCACCCCTCCACTTT.

The rearrangement uses TRBV13 and TRBJ2-1; unclear D gene. V was clipped by 3 bases and J by 9 bases, with 12 bases between them. Germline CDR1 PRHDT, CDR2 FYEKMQ (reference sequence). The CDR3 is 13 amino acids. The CDR3 loop is CASSFGDGGEQFF. DNA of the CDR3: TGTGCCAGCAGCTTCGGAGACGGCGGTGAGCAGTTCTTC.

This rearrangement joins TRBV27 to TRBJ2-7; no firm D call. CDR1 is MNHEY and CDR2 is SMNVEV in the germline V gene (reference sequence). The ends were cut back, 4 bases at V and 3 bases at J, with 19 bases in the middle. This CDR3 contains 16 residues. The CDR3 DNA follows: TGTGCCAGCAGTTCGGTGCAGGCAGCAAAGCACTACGAGCAGTACTTC. It codes for CASSSVQAAKHYEQYF.

The CDR3 reads CASSSGGRGSPLHF. The CDR3 DNA is TGTGCCAGTAGTAGTGGCGGGAGGGGTTCACCCCTCCACTTT. V usage is TRBV19 and J usage is TRBJ1-6; maybe TRBD1 (5 bases). CDR3 size: 14 residues. From germline, CDR1 is LNHDA and CDR2 SQIVND (reference sequence). The V gene lost 4 bases and the J gene lost 9 bases, with 13 bases spanning the gap.

This clone showed up just a few times. The rearrangement links TRBV19 to TRBJ1-1; D is ambiguous. The CDR3 has 14 residues. Per germline, CDR1 LNHDA and CDR2 SQIVND (reference sequence). V lost 7 bases and J 0 bases, leaving 12 bases between the germline ends. The DNA for the CDR3 is TGTGCCAGTAAACCTACGGGGTTGAACACTGAAGCTTTCTTT. It specifies CASKPTGLNTEAFF. The whole variable domain, remainder taken from reference TRBV19 and TRBJ1-1, is DGGITQSPKYLFRKEGQNVTLSCEQNLNHDAMYWYRQDPGQGLRLIYYSQIVNDFQKGDIAEGYSVSREKKESFPLTVTSAQKNPTAFYLCASKPTGLNTEAFFGQGTRLTVV.

The rearrangement uses TRBV19 and TRBJ2-5, with a tentative D call TRBD1 (5 bases). Trimming pared 4 bases from V and 3 bases from J, leaving 15 bases between. CDR1 and CDR2 (germline): LNHDA, SQIVND (reference sequence). This CDR3 has 15 residues. The CDR3 region has the DNA TGTGCCAGTAGTACCCTTCTGACAGACGAAGAGACCCAGTACTTC. It yields the protein CASSTLLTDEETQYF.

This chain links TRBV19 with TRBJ1-3; D is uncertain. Germline-derived CDR1 and CDR2 are LNHDA and SQIVND (reference sequence). The CDR3 spans 14 residues. Trimming removed 3 bases at V and 0 bases at J, with 6 bases between. The CDR3 sequence: CASSISSSGNTIYF. For the CDR3, the DNA is TGTGCCAGTAGTATTTCCAGCTCTGGAAACACCATATATTTT.